This T cell receptor beta chain was obtained from a study of T cell changes during pregnancy in multiple sclerosis (dated by TCRdb to about 2019). General notes on the study: The study examined how the T cell repertoire changed over the course of pregnancy in women with multiple sclerosis.

Receptor amplification or capture employed the immunoSEQ multiplex PCR assay. TCRdb limited this immuneACCESS table to in-frame rearrangements with V and J called. A share of clones is missing; checked studies link under half to unresolved V genes, and the rest is unexplained. The sample has around 62,000 clones on record, just over 90% of them singletons. Around 1.6% of the sample comes from the top ten. As for this clone: Its antigen is still unknown. Qualities for individual bases were not recorded, and no much larger clone is one base off.

V sheds 3 bases and J sheds 2 bases, leaving 7 bases between their ends. As encoded in the germline V gene, CDR1 is SGHAT while CDR2 is FQNNGV. The CDR3 covers 13 residues, taking in both the cysteine and the phenylalanine. Of all the DNA, just the CDR3 is kept, 39 bases in frame from base 1. This TCR was recovered from a female donor with multiple sclerosis, enrolled in a pregnancy study. Sequenced material: peripheral blood, taken in the third trimester of pregnancy. The rearranged segments are TRBV11-2 and TRBJ1-2; the D gene cannot be resolved reliably. The nucleotides read TGTGCCAGCAGCTTTCGGAGAAACTATGGCTACACCTTC. The translation is CASSFRRNYGYTF.